This TCR beta chain derives from a study of regulatory T cells in long-lasting Graves disease. Per the germline V gene, CDR1 is KGHSH and CDR2 is LQKENI. CDR3 length: 15 residues. V was cut by 3 bases and J by 4 bases, with 15 bases left in between. This clonotype occurred a few times. Assembly of TCR beta libraries relied on iRepertoire HTBI primers together with Arm-PCR of CDR3 regions. Each CDR3 protein gets one entry after TCRdb re-called the multiplex PCR reads with MiXCR. The sample shows approximately 390,000 distinct CDR3 sequences, roughly 17% of them seen only once. The time point denotes: newly diagnosed GD, antithyroid drugs for less than 3 months. From PBMCs, RNA was extracted and then used to make the TCR library. The peripheral blood volume drawn was 7.5 to 9.5 milliliters, and it was collected into EDTA tubes. The sample was also linked to a second study, of T cells in Graves' hyperthyroidism and ophthalmopathy. That study reports: Diagnostic decisions used clinical symptoms, serum thyroxine and TRAb, thyroid ultrasound and orbital computed tomography.

This clonotype originated in a woman between 18 and 29 years old with Graves disease. This sequence joins TRBV18 and TRBJ1-2; D might be TRBD1 (5 bases). Sequenced material: peripheral blood mononuclear cells (PBMCs), taken at new diagnosis, from a patient treated with antithyroid drugs. For the CDR3, the DNA is TGTGCCAGCTCACCGGGGAGTCAGGGCGGCTATGGCTACACCTTC. Translated: CASSPGSQGGYGYTF.